The next 9 T cell receptor beta chains were all read from a single sample in a study of CD8 T cells in ankylosing spondylitis. MiXCR, run by TCRdb on the 5' RACE reads, gives a single entry per CDR3 protein. The table has roughly 260,000 distinct CDR3 sequences, around 18% seen once. Sequencing input: blood, either unsorted or a sorted T cell fraction (not recorded which). Receptor source: a male donor with ankylosing spondylitis or in good health (not recorded which).

The rearrangement joins TRBV12-3 or TRBV12-4 to TRBJ1-2; 10 nucleotides align to TRBD1. CDR3 length: 15 residues. J lost 1 base, V lost 5 bases, and 4 bases had no gene match. CDR3 DNA sequence: TGTGCCAGCAGTACCAGGGACAGGGGTAACTATGGCTACACCTTC. As protein: CASSTRDRGNYGYTF.

This clonotype occurred once. The V gene is TRBV20-1, the J gene TRBJ2-1; D is perhaps TRBD2 (6 bases). Germline assignment: CDR1 DFQATT and CDR2 SNEGSKA (reference sequence). CDR3 length: 14 amino acids. Trimming pared 2 bases from V and 3 bases from J, leaving 11 bases between. The CDR3 DNA sequence: TGCAGTGCTAGAAAGGGGACTGACTACAATGAGCAGTTCTTC. This encodes CSARKGTDYNEQFF.

This clonotype showed up just a few times. The chain recombines TRBV6-5 with TRBJ2-7, with D possibly being TRBD1 (5 bases). V was trimmed by 2 bases and J by 1 base, leaving 9 bases between them. The CDR3 totals 14 residues. Germline assignment: CDR1 MNHEY and CDR2 SVGAGI. The DNA of the CDR3 is TGTGCCAGCAGTTACGGTAGGGGATCCTACGAGCAGTACGTC. Encoded protein: CASSYGRGSYEQYV.

The rearrangement uses TRBV5-6 and TRBJ2-4, with D hard to call. The CDR3 contains 14 residues. Germline V gives CDR1 SGHDT, CDR2 YYEEEE. Trimming left V 0 bases short and J 1 base short, with 5 bases between. The CDR3, as DNA: TGTGCCAGCAGCTTGGTGGAGGCCAAAAACATTCAGTACTTC. It encodes CASSLVEAKNIQYF.

This clonotype has more than one count but fewer than ten. The chain joins TRBV10-3 to TRBJ1-1, with unresolved D. CDR1 and CDR2 from the germline V gene are ENHRY and SYGVKD. Trimming pared 7 bases from V and 0 bases from J, leaving 9 bases between. This CDR3 spans 13 amino acids. In nucleotides, the CDR3 is TGTGCCATCAAAGTTGGGGTGAACACTGAAGCTTTCTTT. This sequence encodes CAIKVGVNTEAFF.

The CDR3 reads CASSQTGRDEQFF. The CDR3, as DNA: TGTGCCAGCAGCCAAACAGGAAGGGATGAGCAGTTCTTC. The chain recombines TRBV4-2 with TRBJ2-1; possible D gene TRBD1, 5 bases. Germline CDR1 and CDR2: LGHNA and YNFKEQ. The CDR3 totals 13 residues. V shed 2 bases and J shed 8 bases, with 10 bases lying between them.

The chain employs TRBV20-1 and TRBJ2-1; 13 bases line up with TRBD2. Unmatched junction bases numbered 3, after V lost 2 bases and J lost 5 bases. Germline CDR1 is DFQATT and CDR2 is SNEGSKA (reference sequence). The CDR3 length is 15 residues. The CDR3 here is CSARRTSGSHNEQFF. The CDR3, as DNA: TGCAGTGCTAGACGGACTAGCGGGAGCCACAATGAGCAGTTCTTC.

Only a few counts were recorded for this clonotype. The J gene is TRBJ2-3, the V gene TRBV5-6; 9 bases map to TRBD2. CDR3 length: 18 residues. Germline-derived CDR1 and CDR2 are SGHDT and YYEEEE. V lost 4 bases, J lost 2 bases, and 14 bases stayed unmatched. CDR3: CASSKLPGLAFDTDTQYF. CDR3 nucleotides: TGTGCCAGCAGCAAACTCCCGGGACTAGCCTTTGACACAGATACGCAGTATTTT.

V gene TRBV5-1 combines with J gene TRBJ2-2; D is perhaps TRBD1 or TRBD2 (6 bases each). Germline CDR1 and CDR2: SGHRS and YFSETQ. There are 17 residues in the CDR3. V lost 4 bases, J lost 0 bases, and 16 bases lay in between. DNA for the CDR3: TGCGCCAGCAGCCGCGCCGAGGGGGGCACGAACACCGGGGAGCTGTTTTTT. It specifies CASSRAEGGTNTGELFF.